This record looks at one T cell receptor beta chain sequence and its context. The target antigen is unknown. Trimming took off 2 bases at V and 8 bases at J, with 7 bases between the two ends. In germline, CDR1 is KGHSH, CDR2 LQKENI. The CDR3 has 12 residues. This entry comes from a study of T cell responses to AZD1222 COVID-19 vaccine. Study-level findings and limits: None of the repertoires were sampled until the peak T cell response had passed. Donors, mostly white British, included more females; clonal diversity was possibly underestimated.

Produced via immunoSEQ multiplex PCR; TCRdb's table is partial and in-frame only. The data contain roughly 120,000 clones, under 95% of them singletons. The V and J genes are TRBV18 and TRBJ2-1, with D hard to call. Sequencing used peripheral blood, obtained on day 0 of AZD1222 vaccination. The TCR was taken from an adult in good health. This chain's CDR3 is CASSPSFDEQFF. DNA for the CDR3: TGTGCCAGCTCACCAAGTTTCGATGAGCAGTTCTTC.